The TCR beta chain described here comes from a study of T cells in localized non-small cell lung cancer. Study results and caveats: Appearances in adjacent lung were noted for a median approximately 50 of the top 100 tumor clones. Longer survival (overall) was linked to higher T cell density in blood. Only one tumor region was sequenced, so heterogeneity remains possible. Tumor showed lower T cell clonality than uninvolved adjacent lung, where it was highest.

Some clones are missing from TCRdb's copy, which holds only in-frame ones; the method was immunoSEQ multiplex PCR. The table includes more than 50,000 clones, about 80% detected once. The V end was cut by 7 bases, the J end by 4 bases, with 26 bases between. This CDR3 has 18 amino acids. CDR1 LNHDA and CDR2 SQIVND come from the germline V gene (reference sequence). Concerning this clone: Its specificity is unknown.

V and J are TRBV19 and TRBJ2-1; a weak D match, TRBD1 (7 bases). The TCR originated in a female donor older than 55 with stage II squamous cell lung carcinoma. Source: peripheral blood, taken before any cancer treatment. The CDR3 DNA reads TGTGCCAGTACCTCTTACGCCCTCTCAGGGGGGCCGTACAATGAGCAGTTCTTC. It encodes CASTSYALSGGPYNEQFF.